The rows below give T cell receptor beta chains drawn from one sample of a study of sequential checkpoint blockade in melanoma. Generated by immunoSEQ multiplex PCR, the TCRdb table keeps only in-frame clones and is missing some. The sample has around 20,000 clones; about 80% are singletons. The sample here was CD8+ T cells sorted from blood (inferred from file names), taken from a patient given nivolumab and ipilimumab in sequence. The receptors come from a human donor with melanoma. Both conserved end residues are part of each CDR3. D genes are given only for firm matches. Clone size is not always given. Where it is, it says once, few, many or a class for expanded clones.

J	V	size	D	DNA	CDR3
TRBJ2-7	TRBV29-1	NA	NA	TGCAGTGCCTGCAGGGGCCCACCCTACGAGCAGTACTTC	CSACRGPPYEQYF
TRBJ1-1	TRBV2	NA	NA	TGTGCCAGTGACAGGTTCACTGAAGCTTTCTTT	CASDRFTEAFF
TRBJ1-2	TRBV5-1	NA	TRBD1	TGCGCCAGCAGCTTTGGGACAGGGGACTATGGCTACACCTTC	CASSFGTGDYGYTF
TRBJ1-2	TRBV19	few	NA	TGTGCCAGTAGGCGACAGGTTGGTGGCTACACCTTC	CASRRQVGGYTF
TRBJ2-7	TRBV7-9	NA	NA	TGTGCCAGCAGCTCTCCAACAAGATCCTACGAGCAGTACTTC	CASSSPTRSYEQYF
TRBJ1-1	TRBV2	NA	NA	TGTGCCAGCAGGTCAGGGCCTCGGACTGAAGCTTTCTTT	CASRSGPRTEAFF
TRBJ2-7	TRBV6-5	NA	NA	TGTGCCAGCAGCCCAGGGCGGTACGAGCAGTACTTC	CASSPGRYEQYF
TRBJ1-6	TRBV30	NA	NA	TGTGCCTGGAGTGTAACGGAGCCGGACTTCCCGGCGAGCTCCTATAATTCACCCCTCCACTTT	CAWSVTEPDFPASSYNSPLHF
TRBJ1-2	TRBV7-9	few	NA	TGTGCCAGCAGCTTAGGTGCAGGGAATGGCTACACCTTC	CASSLGAGNGYTF
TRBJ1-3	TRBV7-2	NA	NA	TGTGCCAGCAGCTTGAGCTCTGGAAACACCATATATTTT	CASSLSSGNTIYF
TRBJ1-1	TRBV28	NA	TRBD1	TGTGCCAGCAGTTTATGGGACAGGATGAACACTGAAGCTTTCTTT	CASSLWDRMNTEAFF
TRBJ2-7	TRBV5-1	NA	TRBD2	TGCGCCAGCAGCTCAGGACTAGCGGGAGGGCCTCATCTCGAGCAGTACTTC	CASSSGLAGGPHLEQYF
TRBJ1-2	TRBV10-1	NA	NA	TGCGCCAGCAGTTCCCTGGCGGGGAACCTCACCTTC	CASSSLAGNLTF
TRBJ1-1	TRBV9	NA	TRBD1	TGTGCCAGCAGCCCGGGACAGATGTCTGAAGCTTTCTTT	CASSPGQMSEAFF
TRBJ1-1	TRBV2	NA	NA	TGTGCCAGCAAAGCAGGTAAAAACACTGAAGCTTTCTTT	CASKAGKNTEAFF
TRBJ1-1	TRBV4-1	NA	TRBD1	TGCGCCAGCAGCCATGGACAGGGGTTTGGTGTGAACACTGAAGCTTTCTTT	CASSHGQGFGVNTEAFF
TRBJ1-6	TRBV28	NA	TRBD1	TGTGCCAGCAGTCCCAGGGGGGCCCACTCACCCCTCCACTTT	CASSPRGAHSPLHF
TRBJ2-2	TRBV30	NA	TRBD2	TGTGCCTGGAGGACTCGACTAGCGGAGCCGTTGAACACCGGGGAGCTGTTTTTT	CAWRTRLAEPLNTGELFF
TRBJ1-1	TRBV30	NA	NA	TGTGCCTGGAGTGGAGTAGGTCAAGGGGCCGACACTGAAGCTTTCTTT	CAWSGVGQGADTEAFF
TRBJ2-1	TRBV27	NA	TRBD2	TGTGCCAGCAGTTTCGGGACTAGCAATGAGCAGTTCTTC	CASSFGTSNEQFF
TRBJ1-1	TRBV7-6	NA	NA	TGTGCCAGCAGCCACAACGCGGGGGGCGAGTCGGCTTTCTTT	CASSHNAGGESAFF
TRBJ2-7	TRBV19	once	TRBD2	TGTGCCAGTAGTCTGACTAGCGGGATCTCCTACGAGCAGTACTTC	CASSLTSGISYEQYF
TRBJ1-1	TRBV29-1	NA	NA	TGCAGCGTTGAATGGTCGGGTGAAGCTTTCTTT	CSVEWSGEAFF
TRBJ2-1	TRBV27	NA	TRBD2	TGTGCCACGAGCGGGGGGGGTCTCTACAATGAGCAGTTCTTC	CATSGGGLYNEQFF
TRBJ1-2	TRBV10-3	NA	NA	TGTGCCATCAGTGACGATAGAGGGGGGGCGGTTGGCTACACCTTC	CAISDDRGGAVGYTF
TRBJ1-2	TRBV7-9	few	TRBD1	TGTGCCAGCAGCTTAGCGGTCTTCGGGACAGAGGCGTCTGGTGGCTACACCTTC	CASSLAVFGTEASGGYTF
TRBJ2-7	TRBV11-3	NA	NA	TGTGCCAGCAGCTTAGGCCCGGGCTACGAGCAGTACTTC	CASSLGPGYEQYF
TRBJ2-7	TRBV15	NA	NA	TGTGCCACCAGCAGGGGGCCGGGACTTCCCCCCGAGCAGTACTTC	CATSRGPGLPPEQYF
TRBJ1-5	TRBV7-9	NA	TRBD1	TGTGCCAGCAGCCGTACAGGGGCTTCTAGCAATCAGCCCCAGCATTTT	CASSRTGASSNQPQHF
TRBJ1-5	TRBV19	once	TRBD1	TGTGCCAGTAGTATCCCTCCCACACAGGGGTCGAAACAGCCCCAGCATTTT	CASSIPPTQGSKQPQHF
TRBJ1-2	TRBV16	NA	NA	TGTGCCAGCAGCCACACCGGCGGGAATGGCTACACCTTC	CASSHTGGNGYTF
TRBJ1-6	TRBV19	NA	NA	TGTGCCAGTAGTAGGCAGGGGATTTCACCCCTCCACTTT	CASSRQGISPLHF
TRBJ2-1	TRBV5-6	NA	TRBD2	TGTGCCAGCAGCTTGTGGGGCGAGGCGGGAGGTGATGAGCAGTTCTTC	CASSLWGEAGGDEQFF
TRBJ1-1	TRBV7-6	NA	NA	TGTGCCAGCAGCTCCCTAAGTACTGAAGCTTTCTTT	CASSSLSTEAFF
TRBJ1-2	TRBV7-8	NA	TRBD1	TGTGCCAGCAGCCCAGGGACAGGGGGACCTATCGGTGGCTACACCTTC	CASSPGTGGPIGGYTF
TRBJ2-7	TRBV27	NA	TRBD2	TGTGCCAGCGCCATGACTAGCGGGGGCTACGAGCAGTACTTC	CASAMTSGGYEQYF
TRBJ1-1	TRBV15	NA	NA	TGTGCCACCATGGGGGGTGGAGGCACTGAAGCTTTCTTT	CATMGGGGTEAFF
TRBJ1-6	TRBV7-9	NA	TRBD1	TGTGCCAGCAGCCCGACAGGGGCTCCCAATTCACCCCTCCACTTT	CASSPTGAPNSPLHF
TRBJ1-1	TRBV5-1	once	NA	TGCGCCAGCAGCTTGGTGAGTTCTACCATGAACACTGAAGCTTTCTTT	CASSLVSSTMNTEAFF
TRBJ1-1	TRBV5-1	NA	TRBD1	TGCGCCAGCAGCTCCAGGGACAGGGAAGCTTTCTTT	CASSSRDREAFF